This TCR beta chain was observed in a study of shared T cell receptors in the human thymus. Looked up from germline, CDR1 is SGHAT and CDR2 is FQNNGV. The CDR3 loop spans 19 amino acids. Comments on this clone: The junction does not match germline at one end; this may be a read error. This sample includes further DNA sequences coding for the same CDR3.

Method: immunoSEQ multiplex PCR; TCRdb's copy keeps in-frame clones and lacks some. The repertoire holds 700,000 to 750,000 clones, with 80% to 90% as singletons. The same data also contributed to another study, on human thymus T cells. This second report adds: Donors were healthy Finnish babies undergoing corrective operations for congenital heart defects. Thymic tissue was derived from resections collected during corrective heart surgery. Biased V and J segment usage appeared in thymus and peripheral blood. Highly overlapping thymic repertoires in unrelated individuals were reported by related research.

The clonotype was recovered from a girl in the first two years of life with a congenital heart defect. The genes are TRBV11-2 and TRBJ1-6; D is undetermined. Sequenced sample: thymocytes. Here the CDR3 DNA reads TGTGCCAGCAGCCCAGGAAGGTCCGGGGTAACCTCCTATAATTCCCCCCTCCACTTT. Translation gives CASSPGRSGVTSYNSPLHF.